Presented here are 26 T cell receptor beta chains from one specimen sequenced in a study of OX40 agonist ivuxolimab in advanced cancers. TCRdb's table, derived via immunoSEQ multiplex PCR, lists solely in-frame clones and lacks some. This sample yields 55,000 to 80,000 clones, of which approximately 85% are seen a single time; more than 0.8% belongs to the top ten. The sample consisted of CD4+ or CD8+ T cells sorted from blood, taken in a trial of the OX40 agonist ivuxolimab. All receptors come from an adult with an advanced solid tumor such as melanoma, head and neck, liver or kidney cancer.

The J gene is TRBJ2-3, the V gene TRBV5-4, with D hard to call. Germline-derived CDR1 and CDR2 are SGHNT and YYREEE (reference sequence). The CDR3 has 14 amino acids. V lost 6 bases to trimming and J lost 0 bases, with 11 bases between them. The CDR3 bases are TGTGCCAGCACTGCAGAGAGCAGCACAGATACGCAGTATTTT. Protein product: CASTAESSTDTQYF.

The rearrangement uses TRBV30 and TRBJ2-1, with D perhaps TRBD1 (6 bases). The length of the CDR3 is 14 residues. Looked up from germline, CDR1 is GTSNPN and CDR2 is SVGIG (reference sequence). The germline V and J ends were trimmed by 4 bases and 5 bases, with 15 bases remaining between them. In nucleotides, the CDR3 is TGTGCCTGGAACCCTCAAACAGGGAACAATGAGCAGTTCTTC. It codes for CAWNPQTGNNEQFF.

The genes are TRBV14 and TRBJ2-2; 9 bases map to TRBD2. J gave up 6 bases and V 3 bases, and 8 bases lay outside the gene matches. This CDR3 region has 16 residues. Looked up from germline, CDR1 is SGHDN and CDR2 is FVKESK. CDR3 nucleotides: TGTGCCAGCAGCCAGATTCAAGCGGGGGGTTCCGGGGAGCTGTTTTTT. Translated, it gives CASSQIQAGGSGELFF.

This clone was seen ten or more times. The chain links TRBV7-2 to TRBJ2-2, with D uncertain. Trimming left V 5 bases short and J 3 bases short, with 7 bases between. The germline gives CDR1 SGHTA, CDR2 FQGNSA. The CDR3 sequence is 13 residues long. The CDR3 spells CASSVGHTGELFF. CDR3 sequence (DNA): TGTGCCAGCAGCGTGGGCCACACCGGGGAGCTGTTTTTT.

This chain connects TRBV6-4 to TRBJ2-2; TRBD1 matches 7 bases. CDR1 and CDR2 (germline): MRHNA, SNTAGT. The V gene end was trimmed by 3 bases and the J gene end by 1 base; junction bases not matched to a gene: 5. The CDR3 spans 16 residues. The CDR3 DNA is TGTGCCAGCAGTGAAAACGACAGGGTGAACACCGGGGAGCTGTTTTTT. It codes for CASSENDRVNTGELFF.

V and J are TRBV4-2 and TRBJ2-4; D may correspond to TRBD1 or TRBD2 (5 bases each). This CDR3 is 15 amino acids long. The germline V and J ends were trimmed by 1 base and 3 bases, with 10 bases remaining between them. The germline V gene has CDR1 LGHNA and CDR2 YNFKEQ. Here the CDR3 DNA reads TGTGCCAGCAGCCAAGGCGAGGGACGCAAAAACATTCAGTACTTC. It yields the protein CASSQGEGRKNIQYF.

This chain links TRBV25-1 with TRBJ1-1; possible D gene TRBD1, 6 bases. Germline CDR1 is MGHDK and CDR2 is SYGVNS. Deletions cut 6 bases from V and 0 bases from J, with 17 bases between. This CDR3 has 16 amino acids. CDR3 sequence: CASSSSVGGMNTEAFF. The CDR3 DNA reads TGTGCCAGCAGCAGCTCAGTTGGGGGCATGAACACTGAAGCTTTCTTT.

The J gene is TRBJ1-2, the V gene TRBV7-9; D uncertain. V was pared by 4 bases and J by 0 bases, with 15 bases between. The CDR3 covers 16 residues. Looked up from germline, CDR1 is SEHNR and CDR2 is FQNEAQ (reference sequence). The CDR3 nucleotides are TGTGCCAGCAGCTCAAATTTGGGCCCGTCTAACTATGGCTACACCTTC. Its protein is CASSSNLGPSNYGYTF.

This chain connects TRBV7-9 to TRBJ2-3; 10 bases are a match to TRBD1. The CDR3 has 16 amino acids. Germline V gene lookup returns CDR1 SEHNR and CDR2 FQNEAQ (reference sequence). The trim removed 1 base at V and 1 base at J, leaving 2 bases unmatched. For the CDR3, the DNA is TGTGCCAGCAGCTTAGGCGGGACAGGGGGCACAGATACGCAGTATTTT. Translated: CASSLGGTGGTDTQYF.

This rearrangement joins TRBV5-4 to TRBJ1-3; 7 bases are shared with TRBD1. The trim removed 4 bases at V and 2 bases at J, leaving 6 bases unmatched. The CDR3 loop spans 15 amino acids. Per the germline V gene, CDR1 is SGHNT and CDR2 is YYREEE (reference sequence). CDR3 sequence (DNA): TGTGCCAGCAGCGTTGACAGGGCGGCTGGAAACACCATATATTTT. Residues: CASSVDRAAGNTIYF.

The gene calls are TRBV30 and TRBJ1-4; D remains unclear. V dropped 4 bases and J dropped 5 bases, with 8 bases sitting between them. The CDR3 consists of 12 residues. Germline CDR1 and CDR2: GTSNPN and SVGIG (reference sequence). The CDR3 DNA reads TGTGCCTGGAATCCTGGGAATGAAAAACTGTTTTTT. Translation: CAWNPGNEKLFF.

The rearrangement joins TRBV6-6 to TRBJ2-2, with 8 bases fitting TRBD1. This CDR3 region has 16 residues. Germline V gene lookup returns CDR1 MNHNY and CDR2 SVGAGI (reference sequence). With 6 bases clipped from V and 0 bases from J, the junction kept 6 bases outside the gene matches. CDR3 sequence: CASRAGGLTNTGELFF. The DNA of the CDR3 is TGTGCCAGCAGGGCAGGGGGCCTGACGAACACCGGGGAGCTGTTTTTT.

This clone was seen a handful of times. V gene TRBV5-4 combines with J gene TRBJ2-5; possible D gene TRBD2, 5 bases. This CDR3 is 14 amino acids long. Deletions cut 4 bases from V and 0 bases from J, with 10 bases between. The germline gives CDR1 SGHNT, CDR2 YYREEE (reference sequence). The CDR3 spells CASSPDSYQETQYF. The CDR3 DNA reads TGTGCCAGCAGCCCGGACTCCTACCAAGAGACCCAGTACTTC.

This clone is medium-sized (0.01 to 0.1%) in the sample. The V call is TRBV18, the J call TRBJ1-6, with TRBD1 identical over 7 bases. The CDR3 has 14 amino acids. After removal of 3 bases from V and 10 bases from J, the junction contained 6 bases not matched to a gene. Germline V gene data show CDR1 as KGHSH and CDR2 as LQKENI. The CDR3 DNA sequence: TGTGCCAGCTCACCCTCAGGGGGGGGGTCACCCCTCCACTTT. Translated, it gives CASSPSGGGSPLHF. The full variable domain, rest sourced from reference TRBV18 and TRBJ1-6, is NAGVMQNPRHLVRRRGQEARLRCSPMKGHSHVYWYRQLPEEGLKFMVYLQKENIIDESGMPKERFSAEFPKEGPSILRIQQVVRGDSAAYFCASSPSGGGSPLHFGNGTRLTVT.

This clone appeared once. The chain uses TRBV6-4 and TRBJ2-1; the match to TRBD2 covers 16 bases. The CDR3 sequence is 17 residues long. Germline loops: CDR1 MRHNA, CDR2 SNTAGT. The V segment lost 2 bases and the J segment 3 bases; nucleotides outside the gene matches: 1. The CDR3 nucleotides are TGTGCCAGCAGTGACGGGACTAGCGGGGGGGACTACAATGAGCAGTTCTTC. Amino acids: CASSDGTSGGDYNEQFF.

The chain is built from TRBV7-3 and TRBJ2-1, with 14 bases lining up with TRBD2. Trimming took 4 bases from V and 9 from J; bases not matched to a gene: 8. Germline V CDR1 and CDR2: SGHTA, FQGTGA. The CDR3 loop spans 16 amino acids. The CDR3 bases are TGTGCCAGCAGCTCGGGACTAGCGGGGGCCAGGGGTGAGCAGTTCTTC. This sequence encodes CASSSGLAGARGEQFF.

J is TRBJ2-5 and V is TRBV15; D gene uncertain. The CDR3 extends over 15 amino acids. Germline CDR1 and CDR2: LNHNV and YYDKDF (reference sequence). V lost 0 bases to trimming and J lost 4 bases, with 12 bases between them. The CDR3 coding sequence is TGTGCCACCAGCAGAGAAGCGTTGAGTGGAGAGACCCAGTACTTC. It is translated as CATSREALSGETQYF.

This sequence joins TRBV2 and TRBJ2-1, with TRBD2 identical over 13 bases. Per germline, CDR1 SNHLY and CDR2 FYNNEI. J lost 1 base, V lost 5 bases, and 5 bases had no gene match. The CDR3 has 17 residues. The chain's CDR3 is CASSPWTSGGSYNEQFF. CDR3 DNA: TGTGCCAGCAGTCCCTGGACTAGCGGGGGATCCTACAATGAGCAGTTCTTC.

This clone appeared once. The chain uses TRBV30 and TRBJ2-1; 10 positions match TRBD2. Looked up from germline, CDR1 is GTSNPN and CDR2 is SVGIG (reference sequence). This CDR3 spans 13 amino acids. J gave up 10 bases and V 1 base, and 4 bases lay outside the gene matches. Written as DNA, the CDR3 is TGTGCCTGGAGTGGGATAGCGGGGGGCGAGCAGTTCTTC. Its protein is CAWSGIAGGEQFF.

The chain has TRBV7-2 and TRBJ2-2, with 8 nucleotides matching TRBD1. J lost 6 bases, V lost 2 bases, and 8 bases had no gene match. Germline values: CDR1 SGHTA, CDR2 FQGNSA. The CDR3 covers 16 residues. DNA for the CDR3: TGTGCCAGCAGCTTACTCAGGGGGCGTAAATCCGGGGAGCTGTTTTTT. It yields the protein CASSLLRGRKSGELFF.

This clone was seen once. The chain recombines TRBV18 with TRBJ1-2, with TRBD1 identical over 8 bases. CDR3 length: 17 amino acids. Looked up from germline, CDR1 is KGHSH and CDR2 is LQKENI. The junction had 10 bases not matched to a gene; V was cut back by 0 bases and J by 4 bases. The CDR3 coding sequence is TGTGCCAGCTCACCACCTTCGACAGGGGTCAGGGGCTATGGCTACACCTTC. The encoded protein is CASSPPSTGVRGYGYTF.

The chain couples TRBV6-5 to TRBJ1-2, with a weak D call TRBD1 (6 bases). There are 11 residues in the CDR3. Germline assignment: CDR1 MNHEY and CDR2 SVGAGI. Trimming stripped 5 bases from V and 13 bases from J, with 14 bases between. This chain's CDR3 is CASSGTRLGTF. The CDR3 bases are TGTGCCAGCAGTGGGACACGGCTCGGCACCTTC.

This clone showed up just a few times. This chain joins TRBV19 and TRBJ2-1, with D possibly being TRBD1 (7 bases). The V end lost 3 bases, the J end lost 9 bases, and 21 bases lay between the germline ends. The CDR3 loop spans 16 amino acids. Germline V lookup: CDR1 LNHDA, CDR2 SQIVND (reference sequence). CDR3 amino acids: CASSMPGGGAMGEQFF. The CDR3 region has the DNA TGTGCCAGTAGTATGCCCGGAGGGGGCGCGATGGGTGAGCAGTTCTTC.

This rearrangement joins TRBV10-2 to TRBJ2-2, with no clear D. Between the trimmed V and J ends, which lost 7 bases and 0 bases, there was a span of 12 bases. Per the germline V gene, CDR1 is WSHSY and CDR2 is SAAADI. CDR3 size: 15 residues. In DNA, the CDR3 is TGCGCCAGCACACCAGGCCTTCCGAACACCGGGGAGCTGTTTTTT. Translation: CASTPGLPNTGELFF.

This CDR3 is CASSKDLGSGELFF. The CDR3 nucleotides read TGTGCCAGCAGCAAAGATTTGGGGTCCGGGGAGCTGTTTTTT. The chain joins TRBV21-1 to TRBJ2-2. TRBV21-1 is described as a pseudogene. The CDR3 totals 14 residues.

The gene calls are TRBV9 and TRBJ1-2; possible D gene TRBD1, 6 bases. The ends were cut back, 3 bases at V and 7 bases at J, with 13 bases in the middle. The CDR3 is 13 residues long. Germline assignment: CDR1 SGDLS and CDR2 YYNGEE. CDR3 DNA sequence: TGTGCCAGCAGCGGTGGGGGCGCAGGTGGCTACACCTTC. It specifies CASSGGGAGGYTF.